Detailed here is one TCR beta chain. Its recognized antigen is unknown. One base away there is no much larger clone; base qualities are not given. V sheds 6 bases and J sheds 0 bases, leaving 15 bases between their ends. The CDR3 measures 15 amino acids from cysteine to phenylalanine. Only the CDR3 DNA stays, 45 bases, in frame from base 1. CDR1 and CDR2, per the germline V gene, are SQVTM and ANQGSEA. These data belong to a study of shared clonotypes between healthy human individuals (TCRdb year 2020). For context, the study as a whole: The cohort included three men and a couple of women between 18 and 49 years of age. Per donor, three plates each were used for CD4 naive and CD4 memory, two for CD8 naive, and one for CD8 memory. To estimate repertoire size and how much clonotypes are shared between individuals, the study performed deep sequencing of blood TCR repertoires from 4 to 6 healthy adults. To increase sequencing depth and limit assay-specific biases, different laboratories used diverse techniques to prepare libraries and sequence TCR repertoires. Per donor, leukapheresis produced somewhere between about 0.94 and 8.9 billion PBMCs. The research as a whole found: The genetic and exposure-history diversity represented was limited by the small number of donors. Pairwise subsampling led to the expectation that sequencing depth would affect the degree of clonotype sharing among donors. Clonotypes shared by all four sorted-subset donors showed higher generation probabilities than non-shared clonotypes. When four donors were compared, the shared fraction of clonotypes was around 5% for naive CD4, 3.5% to 4% for naive CD8, about 2.4% for memory CD4, and around 0.37% for memory CD8. Incomplete sequencing was indicated by rarefaction of sorted-subset datasets, despite the large sequencing depth. Larger estimated clonotype richness was generally found for naive subsets than for memory subsets. Sampling was limited to blood, and TCR repertoires in tissue likely differ from TCR repertoires in blood.

For the CD8 naive samples, CD45RO-negative cells were positively selected for CCR7, yielding a CD45RA+CCR7+ population from which TemRA cells were excluded. The donors were healthy, HIV-negative adults who had no recently reported acute infections or vaccinations. Every donor was a Caucasian adult living in Nashville, Tennessee, USA. Blood was obtained by leukapheresis, after which PBMCs were separated by Ficoll-Histopaque density gradient centrifugation and cryopreserved in liquid nitrogen vapor phase. Analytical flow cytometry was used to check the purity and quantity of every magnetically sorted T cell population. Genomic DNA was isolated from each sorted fraction and quantified by UV absorbance on a Nanodrop 2000c. Using the deep immunoSEQ assay, TCR CDR3 regions were amplified from genomic DNA by multiplex PCR. For each cell subset, the extracted genomic DNA was distributed evenly across all wells of several immunoSEQ 96-well plates, and each plate served as one replicate. Each replicate PCR for sorted subsets received around 210 ng genomic DNA, equal to about 30,000 T cell genomes. The purified libraries were quantified using a Qubit 3.0 fluorometer, sized with a Bioanalyzer 2100, and then quantified again using the KAPA Library Quantification kit. A separate single-read 150-cycle Illumina NextSeq 550 flow cell was used to sequence each immunoSEQ 96-well plate. The paper's data handling went like this. Because only junctional sequences without quality scores were contained in the immunoSEQ output, filtering matching that applied to full-length reads could not be performed. Sequences were annotated with PyIR, a Python wrapper for IgBLAST v1.9, and V/J genes and CDR3 were assigned using IMGT germline references. Reads were filtered out if the reads had weak V/J assignments (E-value above 1e-6), no CDR3, stop codons, out-of-frame junctions, or ambiguous translated residues. V3J clonotypes were defined as sequences sharing an identical inferred V gene, J gene, and CDR3 amino acid sequence. Percentage overlap between repertoires was calculated by dividing the number of shared unique clonotypes by the size of the smaller repertoire. RTK rarefaction, the Chao1 estimator, and Recon v2.1 estimates of unobserved clonotypes were used to assess repertoire richness. Generation probabilities for all TCRbeta clonotypes obtained by the gDNA method from a few donors were computed using OLGA. Held by TCRdb, this immuneACCESS table contains in-frame sequences only and omits some clones. Under half of the omission traces to an unresolved V gene where checked; the cause of the rest is unknown. The V and J calls and clone size are taken from that table; D and trimming were inferred from the DNA. For this sample the table gives under 1 million clones, of which almost 95% were detected only once. The top ten constitute about 24% of the sample.

Sequences were obtained from naive CD8+ T cells sorted from blood. This specimen's cell subset or site label, per the study, means: CD45RA+CCR7+. The sequence was obtained from a man aged 25 to 40 in good health. The rearranged segments are TRBV29-1 and TRBJ2-1; possibly the D gene is TRBD2, per 7 matching bases. CDR3 sequence: CSVGGTQSSYNEQFF. The DNA sequence is given as TGCAGCGTCGGGGGGACACAAAGCTCCTACAATGAGCAGTTCTTC.